A selection of T cell receptor beta chains follows, all from one sample in a study of neoadjuvant anti-PD-1 for oral cavity cancer. The data were produced by immunoSEQ multiplex PCR, yet TCRdb's version contains in-frame clones alone and is incomplete. The profile shows over 12,000 clones, more than 65% of them singletons. Specimen: PBMCs, collected before nivolumab (anti-PD-1) treatment. These receptors were obtained from a person between 35 and 79 years old with oral cavity squamous cell carcinoma. Each CDR3 is given with its conserved first and last residue. Each record gives: J gene, D gene, V gene, clone size, CDR3 protein, CDR3 DNA. A D gene is named only where the DNA matches it firmly. Some rows have no size entry. The others give once, few or many, or a class for an expanded clone.

TRBJ2-3,-,TRBV5-1,-,CASSSGEPTDTQYF,TGCGCCAGCAGCTCGGGTGAGCCCACAGATACGCAGTATTTT
TRBJ2-7,-,TRBV7-2,-,CASSPLSGYEQYF,TGTGCCAGCAGCCCTTTGTCGGGGTACGAGCAGTACTTC
TRBJ1-6,-,TRBV14,-,CASSQRSSSYNSPLHF,TGTGCCAGCAGCCAGAGGTCAAGCTCCTATAATTCACCCCTCCACTTT
TRBJ2-7,TRBD2,TRBV14,-,CASSSLGGTSGRTEQYF,TGTGCCAGCAGCAGCCTAGGAGGGACTAGCGGGAGGACCGAGCAGTACTTC
TRBJ2-2,-,TRBV11-2,-,CASSSQNLGAFAGELFF,TGTGCCAGCAGCTCACAAAACCTCGGGGCGTTCGCCGGGGAGCTGTTTTTT
TRBJ2-7,TRBD2,TRBV7-8,-,CASSFRRLAGYEQYF,TGTGCCAGCAGCTTTCGGAGACTAGCGGGTTACGAGCAGTACTTC
TRBJ2-3,-,TRBV6-1,-,CASQDLRWTDTQYF,TGTGCCAGCCAGGACCTGAGGTGGACAGATACGCAGTATTTT
TRBJ2-7,TRBD1,TRBV19,once,CASSPGQGTEQYF,TGTGCCAGTAGTCCGGGACAGGGAACCGAGCAGTACTTC
TRBJ2-7,-,TRBV27,-,CASSPRVGFYDEQYF,TGTGCCAGCAGTCCCCGCGTAGGTTTCTATGACGAGCAGTACTTC
TRBJ2-2,TRBD2,TRBV5-1,-,CASSSTSGRAGTGELFF,TGCGCCAGCAGCTCGACTAGCGGGAGGGCCGGGACCGGGGAGCTGTTTTTT
TRBJ2-6,-,TRBV4-1,-,CASSQGVGGANVLTF,TGCGCCAGCAGCCAAGGTGTTGGTGGGGCCAACGTCCTGACTTTC
TRBJ2-1,TRBD1,TRBV29-1,-,CSVDSGTGHYEQFF,TGCAGCGTTGATTCGGGGACAGGGCATTACGAGCAGTTCTTC
TRBJ2-3,TRBD2,TRBV5-5,-,CASSLPRGLDTQYF,TGTGCCAGCAGCTTGCCGCGGGGGTTAGATACGCAGTATTTT
TRBJ1-2,-,TRBV11-2,few,CASTRPGRNYGYTF,TGTGCCAGCACCCGACCAGGCAGAAACTATGGCTACACCTTC
TRBJ1-2,TRBD1,TRBV30,few,CAWRDRERGYTF,TGTGCCTGGCGGGACAGGGAGCGGGGCTACACCTTC
TRBJ2-5,-,TRBV6-1,-,CASSVGTEETQYF,TGTGCCAGCAGTGTCGGGACGGAAGAGACCCAGTACTTC
TRBJ1-1,-,TRBV21-1,once,CARHRDRGLMDTEAFF,TGTGCCAGACACCGCGACAGGGGGTTGATGGACACTGAAGCTTTCTTT
TRBJ1-1,-,TRBV19,-,CASSIQIGQHEAFF,TGTGCCAGTAGTATTCAAATAGGCCAGCATGAAGCTTTCTTT
TRBJ1-5,-,TRBV19,-,CASKREWDRRAQYSNQPQHF,TGTGCCAGTAAAAGAGAGTGGGACCGCAGAGCTCAGTATAGCAATCAGCCCCAGCATTTT
TRBJ2-1,TRBD2,TRBV5-1,-,CASSLEPAGGYNEQFF,TGCGCCAGCAGCTTAGAACCGGCGGGGGGCTACAATGAGCAGTTCTTC